Listed here are 9 T cell receptor beta chains from one sample, sequenced in a study of blood T cell repertoires in COVID-19. The table came from immunoSEQ multiplex PCR; TCRdb's copy has only in-frame clones and leaves some out. Here the sample spans 110,000 or so clones, approximately 85% being singletons. Sequencing was performed on peripheral blood. The receptors stem from a human donor in a cohort sampled during active COVID-19.

The chain uses TRBV9 and TRBJ2-7; D is undetermined. Germline V gives CDR1 SGDLS, CDR2 YYNGEE. This CDR3 spans 14 amino acids. The V gene lost 0 bases and the J gene lost 6 bases, with 13 bases spanning the gap. CDR3 sequence: CASSVDPLPGEQYF. The CDR3 nucleotides read TGTGCCAGCAGCGTAGATCCCCTGCCGGGCGAGCAGTACTTC.

The gene calls are TRBV24-1 and TRBJ2-1, with 8 bases that match TRBD2. The CDR3 length is 19 residues. Germline V gives CDR1 KGHDR, CDR2 SFDVKD. The ends lost 4 bases at V and 2 bases at J; junction bases unmatched: 15. This chain's CDR3 is CATSEGGGYRGRAYNEQFF. DNA of the CDR3: TGTGCCACCAGTGAAGGCGGGGGGTACCGGGGACGGGCCTACAATGAGCAGTTCTTC.

CDR3 bases: TGCGCCAGCAGTGAGTCGTCGGTGAGCTCCTACAATGAGCAGTTCTTC. Translated: CASSESSVSSYNEQFF. The chain links TRBV10-1 to TRBJ2-1; no definite D call. Trimming removed 0 bases at V and 0 bases at J, with 9 bases between. The CDR3 runs 16 residues. Germline values: CDR1 WNHNN, CDR2 SYGVQD (reference sequence).

The chain has TRBV6-5 and TRBJ2-6, with D maybe TRBD1 (5 bases). The CDR3 runs to 15 residues. Germline V gene sequence: CDR1 MNHEY, CDR2 SVGAGI. Trimming removed 5 bases at V and 0 bases at J, with 8 bases between. The CDR3 region has the DNA TGTGCCAGCAGTCGACAGCTCTCTGGGGCCAACGTCCTGACTTTC. This encodes CASSRQLSGANVLTF.

There are a few counts of this clone. The chain couples TRBV9 to TRBJ2-7; D possibly corresponds to TRBD2 (5 bases). V lost 3 bases and J lost 2, with 12 bases in between. The CDR3 runs 14 residues. The germline CDR1 and CDR2 sequences are SGDLS and YYNGEE. The CDR3 loop is CASSAAEEAYEQYF. The CDR3 region has the DNA TGTGCCAGCAGCGCAGCGGAGGAAGCCTACGAGCAGTACTTC.

The chain employs TRBV14 and TRBJ2-5; maybe TRBD2 (5 bases). Germline V CDR1 and CDR2: SGHDN, FVKESK. Deletions cut 1 base from V and 5 bases from J, with 14 bases between. CDR3 length: 15 amino acids. CDR3 nucleotides: TGTGCCAGCAGCCAAGGTTCCGGGGAATTGGAGACCCAGTACTTC. This gives the protein CASSQGSGELETQYF.

The chain recombines TRBV19 with TRBJ1-1; weak D call: TRBD1 (6 bases). CDR3 length: 13 residues. Deletions cut 6 bases from V and 3 bases from J, with 11 bases between. Germline V gene data show CDR1 as LNHDA and CDR2 as SQIVND (reference sequence). CDR3 sequence (DNA): TGTGCCAGTAGGGAGAAGGGGGACACTGAAGCTTTCTTT. Encoded protein: CASREKGDTEAFF.

The genes are TRBV5-1 and TRBJ2-2, with 9 nucleotides matching TRBD1. CDR3 length: 17 amino acids. Germline CDR1 and CDR2: SGHRS and YFSETQ. After removal of 0 bases from V and 1 base from J, the junction contained 4 bases not matched to a gene. The CDR3 spells CASSLGPGQGNTGELFF. For the CDR3, the DNA is TGCGCCAGCAGCTTGGGCCCGGGACAGGGGAACACCGGGGAGCTGTTTTTT.

This sequence joins TRBV5-1 and TRBJ1-1; tentatively, D is TRBD1 (5 bases). The CDR3 runs 15 residues. V was shortened by 0 bases and J by 2 bases, with 11 bases between the two germline ends. Germline CDR1 and CDR2: SGHRS and YFSETQ. The CDR3 DNA reads as TGCGCCAGCAGCTTGGAAGGGGTGGGAAACACTGAAGCTTTCTTT. Translation gives CASSLEGVGNTEAFF.